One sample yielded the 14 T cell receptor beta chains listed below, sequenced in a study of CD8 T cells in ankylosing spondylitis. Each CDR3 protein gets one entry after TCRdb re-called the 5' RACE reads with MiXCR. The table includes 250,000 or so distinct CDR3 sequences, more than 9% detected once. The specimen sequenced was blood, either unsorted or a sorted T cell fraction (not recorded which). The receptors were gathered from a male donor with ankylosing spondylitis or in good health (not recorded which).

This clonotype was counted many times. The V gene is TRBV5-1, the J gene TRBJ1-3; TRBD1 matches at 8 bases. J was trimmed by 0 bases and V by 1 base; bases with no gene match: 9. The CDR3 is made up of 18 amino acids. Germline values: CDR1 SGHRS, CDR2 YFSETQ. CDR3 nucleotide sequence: TGCGCCAGCAGCTTGAACAGGGGGGATCTTACCTCTGGAAACACCATATATTTT. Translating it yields CASSLNRGDLTSGNTIYF.

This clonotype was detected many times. CDR3 nucleotide sequence: TGTGCCAGCAGCCTTAGCGGGATAACGTATGAGCAGTTCTTC. It codes for CASSLSGITYEQFF. The chain combines TRBV12-3 or TRBV12-4 with TRBJ2-1; TRBD2 matches 8 bases. The CDR3 covers 14 residues. V shed 6 bases, J shed 8 bases, and the junction held 9 bases outside the gene matches.

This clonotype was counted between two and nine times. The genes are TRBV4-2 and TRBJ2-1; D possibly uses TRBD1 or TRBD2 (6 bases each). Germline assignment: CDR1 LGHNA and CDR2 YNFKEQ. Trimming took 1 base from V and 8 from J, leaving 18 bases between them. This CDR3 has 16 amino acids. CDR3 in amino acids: CASSQVGRGGGDEQFF. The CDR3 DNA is TGTGCCAGCAGCCAAGTAGGCAGGGGAGGTGGCGATGAGCAGTTCTTC.

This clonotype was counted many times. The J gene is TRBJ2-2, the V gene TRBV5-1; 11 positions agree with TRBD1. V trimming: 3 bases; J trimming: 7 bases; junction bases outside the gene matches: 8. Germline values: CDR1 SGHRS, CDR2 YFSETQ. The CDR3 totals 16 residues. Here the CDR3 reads CASSYGQGAGGGELFF. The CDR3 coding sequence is TGCGCCAGCAGCTATGGACAGGGGGCTGGCGGCGGGGAGCTGTTTTTT.

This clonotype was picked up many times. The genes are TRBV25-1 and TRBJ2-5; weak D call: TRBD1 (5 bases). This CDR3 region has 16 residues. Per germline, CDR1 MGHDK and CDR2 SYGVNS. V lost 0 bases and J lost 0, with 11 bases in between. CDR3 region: CASSEYQGAYQETQYF. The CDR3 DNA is TGTGCCAGCAGTGAATACCAGGGCGCGTACCAAGAGACCCAGTACTTC.

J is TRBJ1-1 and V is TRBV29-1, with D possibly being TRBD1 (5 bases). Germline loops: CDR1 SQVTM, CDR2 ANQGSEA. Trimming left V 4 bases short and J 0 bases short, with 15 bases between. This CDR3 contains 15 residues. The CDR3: CSVVSGRGVNTEAFF. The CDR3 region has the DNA TGCAGCGTTGTGTCGGGGCGCGGGGTGAACACTGAAGCTTTCTTT.

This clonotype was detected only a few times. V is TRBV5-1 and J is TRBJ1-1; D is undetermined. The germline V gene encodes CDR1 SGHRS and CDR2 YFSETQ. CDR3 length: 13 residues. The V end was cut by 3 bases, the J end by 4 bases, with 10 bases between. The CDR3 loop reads CASSSTPGTEAFF. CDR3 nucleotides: TGCGCCAGCAGCTCAACCCCGGGCACTGAAGCTTTCTTT. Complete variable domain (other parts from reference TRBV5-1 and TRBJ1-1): KAGVTQTPRYLIKTRGQQVTLSCSPISGHRSVSWYQQTPGQGLQFLFEYFSETQRNKGNFPGRFSGRQFSNSRSEMNVSTLELGDSALYLCASSSTPGTEAFFGQGTRLTVV.

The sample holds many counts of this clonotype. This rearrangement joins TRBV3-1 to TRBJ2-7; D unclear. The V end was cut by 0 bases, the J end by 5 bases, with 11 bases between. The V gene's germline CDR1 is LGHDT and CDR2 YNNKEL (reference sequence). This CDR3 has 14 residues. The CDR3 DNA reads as TGTGCCAGCAGCCAAGATGACGTAACCCACGAGCAGTACTTC. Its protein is CASSQDDVTHEQYF.

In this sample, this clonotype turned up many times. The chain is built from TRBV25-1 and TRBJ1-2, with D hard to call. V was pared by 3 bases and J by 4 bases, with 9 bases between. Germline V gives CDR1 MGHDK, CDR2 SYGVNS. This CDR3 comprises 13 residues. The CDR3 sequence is CASSEGPSYGYTF. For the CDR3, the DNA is TGTGCCAGCAGTGAGGGTCCTAGCTATGGCTACACCTTC.

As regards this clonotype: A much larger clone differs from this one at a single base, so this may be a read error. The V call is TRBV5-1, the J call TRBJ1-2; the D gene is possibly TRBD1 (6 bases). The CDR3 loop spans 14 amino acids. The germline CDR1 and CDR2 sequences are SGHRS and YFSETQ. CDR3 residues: CTSSTDRPIAGYTF. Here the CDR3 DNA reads TGCACCAGCAGCACAGACAGGCCGATAGCAGGATACACCTTC.

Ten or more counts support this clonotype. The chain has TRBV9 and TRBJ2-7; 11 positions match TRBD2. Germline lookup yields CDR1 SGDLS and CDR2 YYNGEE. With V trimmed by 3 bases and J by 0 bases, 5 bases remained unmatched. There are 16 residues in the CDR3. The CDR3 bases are TGTGCCAGCAGCGAGACTAGCGGGACGAACTCCTACGAGCAGTACTTC. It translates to CASSETSGTNSYEQYF. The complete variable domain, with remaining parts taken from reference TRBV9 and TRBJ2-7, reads DSGVTQTPKHLITATGQRVTLRCSPRSGDLSVYWYQQSLDQGLQFLIQYYNGEERAKGNILERFSAQQFPDLHSELNLSSLELGDSALYFCASSETSGTNSYEQYFGPGTRLTVT.

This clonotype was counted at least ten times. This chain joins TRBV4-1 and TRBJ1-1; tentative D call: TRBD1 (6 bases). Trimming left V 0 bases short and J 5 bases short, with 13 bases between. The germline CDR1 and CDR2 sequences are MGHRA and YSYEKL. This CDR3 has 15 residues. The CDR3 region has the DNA TGCGCCAGCAGCCAAGATGAGGGGGGGAGGACTGAAGCTTTCTTT. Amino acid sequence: CASSQDEGGRTEAFF.

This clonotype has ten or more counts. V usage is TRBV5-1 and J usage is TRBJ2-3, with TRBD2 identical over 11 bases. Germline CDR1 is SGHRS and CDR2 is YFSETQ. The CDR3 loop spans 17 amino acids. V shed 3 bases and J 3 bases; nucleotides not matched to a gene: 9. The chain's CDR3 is CASSYFTSGGPTDTQYF. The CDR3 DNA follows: TGCGCCAGCAGCTATTTCACTAGCGGGGGTCCTACAGATACGCAGTATTTT.

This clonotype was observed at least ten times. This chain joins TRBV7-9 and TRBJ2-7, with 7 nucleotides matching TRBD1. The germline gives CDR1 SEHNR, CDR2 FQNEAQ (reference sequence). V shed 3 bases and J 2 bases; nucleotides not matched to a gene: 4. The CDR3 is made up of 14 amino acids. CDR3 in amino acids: CASSFRDSAYEQYF. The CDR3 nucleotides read TGTGCCAGCAGCTTCCGGGACAGTGCCTACGAGCAGTACTTC. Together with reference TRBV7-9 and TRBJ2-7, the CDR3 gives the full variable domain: DTGVSQNPRHKITKRGQNVTFRCDPISEHNRLYWYRQTLGQGPEFLTYFQNEAQLEKSRLLSDRFSAERPKGSFSTLEIQRTEQGDSAMYLCASSFRDSAYEQYFGPGTRLTVT.